This entry concerns a single TCR beta chain. As for treatment: approximately 18 received Ad26.COV2.S at low or high dose, single or two shots; several received placebo; per-sample allocation not given. Sampling was done on day 63 after the first vaccine or placebo injection. This record belongs to a study of Ad26.COV2.S vaccination and SARS-CoV-2 variants. About the research overall: Participant was drawn from the COV1001 Ad26.COV2.S trial arm.

Only in-frame clones appear in the TCRdb table, and some are missing; sequencing was by immunoSEQ multiplex PCR. The table records roughly 420,000 clones, roughly 87% of them present only once. The sample here was peripheral blood, taken in a trial of Ad26.COV2.S vaccine versus placebo. This receptor was identified in a person between 18 and 60 years old who received the Ad26.COV2.S COVID-19 vaccine or a placebo.

The CDR3: CASSLGQGAVDYGYTF. The CDR3 coding sequence is TGCGCCAGCAGCTTGGGGCAGGGGGCGGTCGACTATGGCTACACCTTC. The gene calls are TRBV5-1 and TRBJ1-2, with 8 bases lining up with TRBD1. This CDR3 spans 16 amino acids. Trimming at V came to 0 bases and at J to 3 bases, leaving 7 bases not matched to a gene. CDR1 is SGHRS, CDR2 YFSETQ, per germline.